The source of this T cell receptor beta chain is a study of neoadjuvant anti-PD-1 for oral cavity cancer (dated by TCRdb to the early 2020s). For the study in its entirety: Before undergoing curative-intent surgical resection, most patients got three to four biweekly nivolumab doses at 3 mg/kg. Patients who did not progress were given a fourth nivolumab dose at about day 43 and had definitive surgical resection on days 50-56. Patients with complete response, partial response or stable disease by RECIST 1.1 were defined as responders, whereas patients with progression were defined as non-responders. There were 11 to 13 patients in the parent correlative cohort, and the response rate was 33%. Study-wide conclusions, independent of this receptor: After neoadjuvant nivolumab, significantly higher T cell clonality (Gini index) was found within PBMCs in non-responders than in responders. The TCR analyses had only three patients in each response group, and the authors called for validation in larger cohorts. A higher pretreatment blood Treg/Th17 ratio correlated with both higher pretreatment blood TCRbeta clonality and lower post-treatment tumor TCRbeta clonality.

With regard to this clone: The antigen it binds to is not known. Per-base qualities were not stored, and no clone one base away is much larger.

The CDR3 runs 14 residues from the cysteine to the phenylalanine. The read is trimmed to its CDR3 DNA, 42 bases read in frame from base 1. V loses 0 bases at its end and J loses 11 bases; junction bases beyond the gene matches: 9. CDR1 SGHRS and CDR2 YFSETQ are derived from the germline V gene. PBMC libraries used mostly about 480 ng of input genomic DNA for deep sequencing, with six replicates per sample. The immunoSEQ hsTCRbeta kit was used to prepare TCRbeta libraries according to the manufacturer's instructions. Sequencing of the completed libraries took place using an Illumina NovaSeq 6000 S4 flow cell after they had been pooled to approximately 3 nM. The published analysis was carried out like this. The immunoSEQ Analyzer was used for raw data preprocessing and quality control. The analysis was limited to productive rearrangements, and each clonotype was defined by a unique CDR3 amino acid sequence. Repertoire clonality was estimated as the Gini-Simpson index, which was calculated using the R package tcR. Gini indices were compared with Student's t test, and associations with tumor size change were assessed by Pearson correlation. The source is immuneACCESS, and TCRdb retained only in-frame sequences with V and J called. Part of the clones is not carried over; for the studies checked, unresolved V genes explain less than half of this, and the remainder is unexplained. That table furnishes V, J and clone size, whereas the DNA furnished D and trimming. In this sample the table shows about 42,000 clones, 77% of which occur a single time. The top ten clonotypes cover roughly 4.9% of the sample.

The time point label, as the study defines it: after neoadjuvant nivolumab, at surgical resection. The patients had newly diagnosed stage II-IVA oral cavity squamous cell carcinoma and had not received any prior systemic or radiation treatment. The cohort was made up of patients with locally advanced, HPV-negative oral cavity squamous cell carcinoma. Peripheral blood mononuclear cells were analyzed directly and were not maintained or expanded in culture. Samples were obtained from a longitudinal correlative study of a single-arm phase II trial of neoadjuvant nivolumab in oral cavity squamous cell carcinoma. Subject-matched pre- and post-treatment PBMCs and tumors from three responders and three non-responders were subjected to genomic DNA-based TCRbeta sequencing. Peripheral blood mononuclear cells were drawn once before nivolumab treatment and a second time after treatment, when surgery took place. The Maxwell RSC DNA from Cells kit was used to extract genomic DNA from PBMCs.

The sequence was obtained from a person aged 35 to 85 with oral cavity squamous cell carcinoma. Here the chain combines TRBV5-1 and TRBJ1-1; 8 bases in between match TRBD1. The material sequenced was PBMCs, taken after nivolumab (anti-PD-1) treatment. The DNA reads as follows: TGCGCCAGCAGCTTGGCAAGGCAGGGGGCACAGGCTTTCTTT. It codes for CASSLARQGAQAFF.